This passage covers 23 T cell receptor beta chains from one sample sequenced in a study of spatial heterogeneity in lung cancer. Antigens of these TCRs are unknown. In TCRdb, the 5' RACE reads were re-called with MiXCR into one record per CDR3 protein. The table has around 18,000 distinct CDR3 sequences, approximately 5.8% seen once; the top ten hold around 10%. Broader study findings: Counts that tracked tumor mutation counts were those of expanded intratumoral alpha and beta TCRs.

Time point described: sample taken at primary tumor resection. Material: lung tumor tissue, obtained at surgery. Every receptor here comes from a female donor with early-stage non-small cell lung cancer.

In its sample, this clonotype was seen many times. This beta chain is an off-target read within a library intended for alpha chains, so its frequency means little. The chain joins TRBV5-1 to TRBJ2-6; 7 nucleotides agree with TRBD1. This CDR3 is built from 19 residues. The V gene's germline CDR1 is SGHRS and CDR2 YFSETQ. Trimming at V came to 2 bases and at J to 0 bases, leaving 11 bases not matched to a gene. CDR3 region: CASSFLRDSFISGANVLTF. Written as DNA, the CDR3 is TGCGCCAGCAGCTTCCTCAGGGACAGCTTTATCTCTGGGGCCAACGTCCTGACTTTC.

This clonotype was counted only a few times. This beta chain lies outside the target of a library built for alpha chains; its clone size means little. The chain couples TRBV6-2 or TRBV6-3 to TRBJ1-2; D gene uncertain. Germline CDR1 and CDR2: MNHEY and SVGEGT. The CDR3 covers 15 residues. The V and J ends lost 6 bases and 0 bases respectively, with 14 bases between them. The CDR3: CASRIQISSNYGYTF. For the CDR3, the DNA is TGTGCCAGCAGAATTCAGATTTCTTCTAACTATGGCTACACCTTC.

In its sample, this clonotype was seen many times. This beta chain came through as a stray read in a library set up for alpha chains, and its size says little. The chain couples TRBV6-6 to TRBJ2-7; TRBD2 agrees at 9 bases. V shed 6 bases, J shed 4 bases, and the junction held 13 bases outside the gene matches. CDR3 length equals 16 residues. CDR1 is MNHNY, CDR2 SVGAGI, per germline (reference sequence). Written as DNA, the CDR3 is TGTGCCAGCAGCCCGAAGAATAGCGGGAGAAAATACGAGCAGTACTTC. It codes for CASSPKNSGRKYEQYF.

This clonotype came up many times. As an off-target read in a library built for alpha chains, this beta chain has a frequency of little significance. The CDR3, as DNA: TGCGCCAGCAGCAGGGGGATAGTCAACGAGCAGTACTTC. Its protein is CASSRGIVNEQYF. This chain connects TRBV5-1 to TRBJ2-7; D is possibly TRBD1 (6 bases). Trimming stripped 4 bases from V and 5 bases from J, with 13 bases between. The germline CDR1 and CDR2 sequences are SGHRS and YFSETQ. The CDR3 is made up of 13 amino acids.

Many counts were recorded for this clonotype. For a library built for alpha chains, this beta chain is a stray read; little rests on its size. CDR3 in amino acids: CSASGTGVGISNQPQHF. In nucleotides, the CDR3 is TGCAGTGCTAGTGGGACAGGGGTAGGAATTAGCAATCAGCCCCAGCATTTT. This chain connects TRBV20-1 to TRBJ1-5; 10 bases are shared with TRBD1. CDR3 size: 17 residues. J lost 0 bases, V lost 3 bases, and 8 bases had no gene match. Germline-derived CDR1 and CDR2 are DFQATT and SNEGSKA (reference sequence).

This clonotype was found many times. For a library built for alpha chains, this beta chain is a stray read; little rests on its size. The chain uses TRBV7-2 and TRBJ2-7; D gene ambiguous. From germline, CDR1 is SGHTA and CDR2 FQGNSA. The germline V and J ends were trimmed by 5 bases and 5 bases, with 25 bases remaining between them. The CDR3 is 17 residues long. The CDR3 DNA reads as TGTGCCAGCAGCCCTACAAGTTCTCAAACCCTTCCCCACGAGCAGTACTTC. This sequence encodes CASSPTSSQTLPHEQYF.

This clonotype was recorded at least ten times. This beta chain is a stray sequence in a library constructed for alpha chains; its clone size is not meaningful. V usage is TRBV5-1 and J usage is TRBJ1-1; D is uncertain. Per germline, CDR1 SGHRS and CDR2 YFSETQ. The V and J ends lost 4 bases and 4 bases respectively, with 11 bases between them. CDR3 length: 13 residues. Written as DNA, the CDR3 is TGCGCCAGCAGCACCGGACGGGCCACTGAAGCTTTCTTT. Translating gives CASSTGRATEAFF. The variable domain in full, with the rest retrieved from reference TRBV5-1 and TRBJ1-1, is KAGVTQTPRYLIKTRGQQVTLSCSPISGHRSVSWYQQTPGQGLQFLFEYFSETQRNKGNFPGRFSGRQFSNSRSEMNVSTLELGDSALYLCASSTGRATEAFFGQGTRLTVV.

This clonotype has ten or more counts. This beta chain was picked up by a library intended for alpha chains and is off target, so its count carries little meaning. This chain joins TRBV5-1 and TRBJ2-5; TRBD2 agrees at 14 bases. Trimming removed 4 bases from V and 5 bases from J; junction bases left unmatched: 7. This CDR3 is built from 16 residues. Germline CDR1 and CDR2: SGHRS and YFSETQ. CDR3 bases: TGCGCCAGCAGCACACCGGGACTAGCGGGAGTTGAGACCCAGTACTTC. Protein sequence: CASSTPGLAGVETQYF. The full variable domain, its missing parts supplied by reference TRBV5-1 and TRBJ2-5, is KAGVTQTPRYLIKTRGQQVTLSCSPISGHRSVSWYQQTPGQGLQFLFEYFSETQRNKGNFPGRFSGRQFSNSRSEMNVSTLELGDSALYLCASSTPGLAGVETQYFGPGTRLLVL.

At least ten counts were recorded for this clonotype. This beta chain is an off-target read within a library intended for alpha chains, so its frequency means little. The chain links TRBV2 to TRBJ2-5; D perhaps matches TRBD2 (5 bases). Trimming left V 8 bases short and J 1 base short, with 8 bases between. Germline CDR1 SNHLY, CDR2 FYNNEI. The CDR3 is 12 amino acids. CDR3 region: CASVRGQETQYF. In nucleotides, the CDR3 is TGTGCCAGCGTACGGGGCCAAGAGACCCAGTACTTC.

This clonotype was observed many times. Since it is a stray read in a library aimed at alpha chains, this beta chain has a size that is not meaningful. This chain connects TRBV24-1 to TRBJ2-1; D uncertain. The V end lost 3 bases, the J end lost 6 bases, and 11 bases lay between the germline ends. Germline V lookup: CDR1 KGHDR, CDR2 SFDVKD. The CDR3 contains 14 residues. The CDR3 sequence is CATSDRIQGNEQFF. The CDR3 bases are TGTGCCACCAGTGATCGGATACAAGGCAATGAGCAGTTCTTC.

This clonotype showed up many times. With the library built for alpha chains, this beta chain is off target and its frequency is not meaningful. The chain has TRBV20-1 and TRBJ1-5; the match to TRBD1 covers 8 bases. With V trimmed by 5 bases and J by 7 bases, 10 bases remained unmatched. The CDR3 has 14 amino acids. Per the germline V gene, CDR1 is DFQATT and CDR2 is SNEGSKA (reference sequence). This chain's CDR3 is CSARTGPIRQPQHF. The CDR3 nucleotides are TGCAGTGCTCGGACAGGGCCGATCAGACAGCCCCAGCATTTT.

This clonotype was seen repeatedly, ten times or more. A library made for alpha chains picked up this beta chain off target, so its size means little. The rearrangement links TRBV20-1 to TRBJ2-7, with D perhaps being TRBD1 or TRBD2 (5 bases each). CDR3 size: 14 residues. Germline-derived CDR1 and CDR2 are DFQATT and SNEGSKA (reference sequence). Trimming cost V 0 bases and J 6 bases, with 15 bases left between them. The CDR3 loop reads CSARDPQGRSEQYF. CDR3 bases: TGCAGTGCTAGAGATCCCCAGGGACGGTCCGAGCAGTACTTC.

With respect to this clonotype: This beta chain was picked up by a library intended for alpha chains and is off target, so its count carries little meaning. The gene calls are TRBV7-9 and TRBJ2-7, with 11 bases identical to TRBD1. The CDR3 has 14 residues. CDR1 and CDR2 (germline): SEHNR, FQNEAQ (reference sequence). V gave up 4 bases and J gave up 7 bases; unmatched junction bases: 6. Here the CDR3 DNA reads TGTGCCAGCAGCTCGGACAGGGGGCTTTGGGAGCAGTACTTC. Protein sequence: CASSSDRGLWEQYF.

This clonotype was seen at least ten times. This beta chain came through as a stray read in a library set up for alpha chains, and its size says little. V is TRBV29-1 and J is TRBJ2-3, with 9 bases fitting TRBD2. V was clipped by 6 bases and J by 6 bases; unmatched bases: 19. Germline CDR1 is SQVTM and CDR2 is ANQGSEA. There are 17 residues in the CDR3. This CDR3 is CSVAHDGREGERDTQYF. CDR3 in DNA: TGCAGCGTAGCCCATGATGGGCGGGAGGGGGAAAGGGATACGCAGTATTTT.

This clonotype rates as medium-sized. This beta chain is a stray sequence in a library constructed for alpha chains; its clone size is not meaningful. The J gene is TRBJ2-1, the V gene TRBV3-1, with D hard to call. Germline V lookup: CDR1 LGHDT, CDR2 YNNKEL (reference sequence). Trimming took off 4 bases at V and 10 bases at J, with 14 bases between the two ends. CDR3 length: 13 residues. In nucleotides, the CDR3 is TGTGCCAGCAGCCCCCGAGAATCGGGCGAGCAGTTCTTC. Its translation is CASSPRESGEQFF.

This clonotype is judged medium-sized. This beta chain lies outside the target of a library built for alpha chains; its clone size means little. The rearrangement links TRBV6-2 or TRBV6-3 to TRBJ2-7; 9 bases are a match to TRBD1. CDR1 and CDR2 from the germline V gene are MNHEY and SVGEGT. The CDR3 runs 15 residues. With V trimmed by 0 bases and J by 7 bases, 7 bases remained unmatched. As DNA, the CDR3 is TGTGCCAGCAGTTACTCGTGGACAGGGGCTGGGGAGCAGTACTTC. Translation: CASSYSWTGAGEQYF.

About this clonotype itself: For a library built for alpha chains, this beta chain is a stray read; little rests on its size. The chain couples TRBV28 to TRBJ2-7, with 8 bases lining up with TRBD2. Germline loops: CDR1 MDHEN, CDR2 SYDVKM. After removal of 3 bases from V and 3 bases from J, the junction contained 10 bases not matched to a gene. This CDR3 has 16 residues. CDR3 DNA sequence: TGTGCCAGCAGTTTCGTCGGAATAGCGGGATTCTACGAGCAGTACTTC. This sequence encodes CASSFVGIAGFYEQYF.

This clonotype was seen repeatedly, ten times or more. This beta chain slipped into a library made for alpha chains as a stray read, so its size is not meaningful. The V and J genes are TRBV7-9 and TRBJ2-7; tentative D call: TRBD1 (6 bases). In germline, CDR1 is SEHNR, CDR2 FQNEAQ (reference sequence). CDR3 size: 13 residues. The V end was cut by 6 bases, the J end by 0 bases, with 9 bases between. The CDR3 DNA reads TGTGCCAGCAGTCGGGACATCTCCTACGAGCAGTACTTC. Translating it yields CASSRDISYEQYF.

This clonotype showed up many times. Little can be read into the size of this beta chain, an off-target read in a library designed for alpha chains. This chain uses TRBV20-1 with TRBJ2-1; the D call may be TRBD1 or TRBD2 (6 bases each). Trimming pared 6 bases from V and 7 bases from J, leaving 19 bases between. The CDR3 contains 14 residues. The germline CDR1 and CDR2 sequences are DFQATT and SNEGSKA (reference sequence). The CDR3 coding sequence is TGCAGTGCCGCGGGACACCAACTTGGGAATGAGCAGTTCTTC. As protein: CSAAGHQLGNEQFF.

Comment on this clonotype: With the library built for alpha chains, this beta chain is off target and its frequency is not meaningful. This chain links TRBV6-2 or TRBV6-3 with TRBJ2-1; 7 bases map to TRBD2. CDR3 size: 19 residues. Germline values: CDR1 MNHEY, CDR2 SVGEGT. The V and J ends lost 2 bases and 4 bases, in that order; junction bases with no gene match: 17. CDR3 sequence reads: CASSYSMGGEPEAYNEQFF. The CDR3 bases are TGTGCCAGCAGTTACAGCATGGGAGGGGAGCCCGAAGCATACAATGAGCAGTTCTTC.

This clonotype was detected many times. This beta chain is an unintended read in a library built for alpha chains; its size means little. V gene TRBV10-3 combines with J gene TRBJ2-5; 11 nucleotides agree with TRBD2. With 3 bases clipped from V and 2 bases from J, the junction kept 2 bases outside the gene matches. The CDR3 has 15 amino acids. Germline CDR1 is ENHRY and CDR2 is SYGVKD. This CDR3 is CAISEIAGGQETQYF. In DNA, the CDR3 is TGTGCCATCAGTGAAATAGCGGGAGGGCAAGAGACCCAGTACTTC.

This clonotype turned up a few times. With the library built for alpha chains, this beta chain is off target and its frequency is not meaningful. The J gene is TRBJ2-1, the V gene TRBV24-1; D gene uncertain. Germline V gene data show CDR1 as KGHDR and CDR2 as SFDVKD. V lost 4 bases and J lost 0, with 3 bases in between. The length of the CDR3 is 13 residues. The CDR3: CATSDSSYNEQFF. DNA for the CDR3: TGTGCCACCAGTGACAGCTCCTACAATGAGCAGTTCTTC.

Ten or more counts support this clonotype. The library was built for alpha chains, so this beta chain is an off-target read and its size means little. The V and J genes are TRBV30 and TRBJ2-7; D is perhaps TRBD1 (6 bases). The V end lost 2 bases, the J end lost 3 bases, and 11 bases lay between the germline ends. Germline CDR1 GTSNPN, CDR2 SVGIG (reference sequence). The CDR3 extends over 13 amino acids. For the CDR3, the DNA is TGTGCCTGGAGTATCGGACAGAACTACGAGCAGTACTTC. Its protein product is CAWSIGQNYEQYF.